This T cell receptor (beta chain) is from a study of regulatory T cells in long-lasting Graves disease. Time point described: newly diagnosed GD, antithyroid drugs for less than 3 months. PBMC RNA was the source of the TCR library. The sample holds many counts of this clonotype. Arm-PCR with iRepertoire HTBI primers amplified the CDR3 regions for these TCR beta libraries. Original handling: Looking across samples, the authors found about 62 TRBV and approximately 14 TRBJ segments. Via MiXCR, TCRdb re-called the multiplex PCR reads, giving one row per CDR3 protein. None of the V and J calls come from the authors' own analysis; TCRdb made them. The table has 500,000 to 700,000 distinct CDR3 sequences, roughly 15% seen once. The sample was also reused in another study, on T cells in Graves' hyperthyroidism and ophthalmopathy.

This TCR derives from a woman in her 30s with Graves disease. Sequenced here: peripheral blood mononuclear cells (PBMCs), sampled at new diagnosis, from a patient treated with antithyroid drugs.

DNA for the CDR3: TGCAGTGTCACAGGGGGATTTGGGATTTATAGCAATCAGCCCCAGCATTTT. It encodes CSVTGGFGIYSNQPQHF. The rearrangement uses TRBV20-1 and TRBJ1-5, with TRBD1 matching 8 bases. Germline CDR1 is DFQATT and CDR2 is SNEGSKA (reference sequence). V shed 7 bases, J shed 0 bases, and the junction held 14 bases outside the gene matches. CDR3 length: 17 amino acids.